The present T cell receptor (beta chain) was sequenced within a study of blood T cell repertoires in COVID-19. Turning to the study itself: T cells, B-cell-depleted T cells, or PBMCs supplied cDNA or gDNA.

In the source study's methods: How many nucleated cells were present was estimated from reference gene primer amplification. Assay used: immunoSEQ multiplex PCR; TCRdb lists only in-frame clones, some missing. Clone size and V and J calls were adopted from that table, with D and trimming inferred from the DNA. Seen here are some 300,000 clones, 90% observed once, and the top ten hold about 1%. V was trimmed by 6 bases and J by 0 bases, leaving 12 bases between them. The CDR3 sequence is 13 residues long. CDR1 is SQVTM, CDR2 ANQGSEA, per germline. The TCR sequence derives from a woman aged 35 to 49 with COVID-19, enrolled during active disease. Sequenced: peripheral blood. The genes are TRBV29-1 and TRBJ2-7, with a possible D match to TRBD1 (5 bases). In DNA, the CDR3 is TGCAGCGTGGCCCCAAGGGGCTCCTACGAGCAGTACTTC. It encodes CSVAPRGSYEQYF.